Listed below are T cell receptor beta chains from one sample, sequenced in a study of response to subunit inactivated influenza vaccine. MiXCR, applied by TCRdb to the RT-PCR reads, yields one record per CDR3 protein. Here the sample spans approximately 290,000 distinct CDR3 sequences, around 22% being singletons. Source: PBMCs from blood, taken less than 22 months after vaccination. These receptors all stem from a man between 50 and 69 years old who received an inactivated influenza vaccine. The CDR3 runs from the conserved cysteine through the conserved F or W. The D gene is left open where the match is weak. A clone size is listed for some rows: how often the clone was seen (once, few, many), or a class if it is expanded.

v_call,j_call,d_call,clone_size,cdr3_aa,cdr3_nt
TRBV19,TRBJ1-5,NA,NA,CASSMRGLAQPQHF,TGTGCCAGTAGTATGCGAGGGCTTGCTCAGCCCCAGCATTTT
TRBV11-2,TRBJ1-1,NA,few,CASSLEWGQNTEAFF,TGTGCCAGCAGCTTAGAGTGGGGGCAGAACACTGAAGCTTTCTTT
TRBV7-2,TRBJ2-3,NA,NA,CASSLVVGARTDTQYF,TGTGCCAGCAGCTTAGTAGTGGGGGCCCGAACAGATACGCAGTATTTT
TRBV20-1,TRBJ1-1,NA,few,CSARPKGVDTEAFF,TGCAGTGCTAGGCCCAAGGGGGTAGACACTGAAGCTTTCTTT
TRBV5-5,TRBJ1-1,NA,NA,CASSLEALWSMNTEAFF,TGTGCCAGCAGCTTGGAAGCCTTATGGTCCATGAACACTGAAGCTTTCTTT
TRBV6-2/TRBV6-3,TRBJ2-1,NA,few,CASGKKGTLPRYEQFF,TGTGCCAGCGGGAAGAAAGGGACCCTTCCCCGGTATGAGCAGTTCTTC
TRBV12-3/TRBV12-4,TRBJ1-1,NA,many,CASSHPLSGLWAEAFF,TGTGCCAGCAGTCACCCCCTATCCGGGCTTTGGGCTGAAGCTTTCTTT
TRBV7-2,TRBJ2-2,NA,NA,CASSTVTGATGELFF,TGTGCCAGCTCCACCGTGACGGGAGCCACCGGGGAGCTGTTTTTT
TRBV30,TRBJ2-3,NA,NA,CAWSVSDLYTDTQYF,TGTGCCTGGAGTGTATCCGACCTCTACACAGATACGCAGTATTTT
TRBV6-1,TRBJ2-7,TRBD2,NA,CATMPLAGIGHEQYF,TGTGCGACTATGCCCCTAGCGGGAATCGGGCACGAGCAGTACTTC
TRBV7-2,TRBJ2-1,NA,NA,CASSQGGDPAYNEQFF,TGTGCCAGCAGCCAAGGGGGGGACCCTGCGTACAATGAGCAGTTCTTC
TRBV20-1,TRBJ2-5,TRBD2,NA,CSARVAGEQETQYF,TGCAGTGCTAGAGTAGCGGGGGAACAAGAGACCCAGTACTTC
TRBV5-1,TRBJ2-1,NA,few,CASSPGTYYNEQFF,TGCGCCAGCAGCCCCGGGACTTATTACAATGAGCAGTTCTTC
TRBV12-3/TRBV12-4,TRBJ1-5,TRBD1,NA,CASTTGGYQPQHF,TGTGCCAGCACCACAGGGGGATATCAGCCCCAGCATTTT
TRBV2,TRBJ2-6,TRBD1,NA,CASSGTGTSGANILTF,TGTGCCAGCAGTGGGACAGGAACTTCTGGGGCCAACATCCTGACTTTC
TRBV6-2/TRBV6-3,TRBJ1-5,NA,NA,CASNSLNQPQHF,TGTGCCAGCAACAGCCTCAATCAGCCCCAGCATTTT
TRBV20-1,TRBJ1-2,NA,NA,CSAQSGGADYGDTF,TGCAGTGCCCAAAGCGGAGGGGCGGACTATGGCGACACCTTC
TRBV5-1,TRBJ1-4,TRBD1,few,CASSPRTGAGTNEKLFF,TGCGCCAGCAGCCCTAGGACAGGGGCGGGAACTAATGAAAAACTGTTTTTT
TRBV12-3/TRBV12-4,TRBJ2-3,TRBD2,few,CASSAGDGNMVTQYF,TGTGCCAGCAGTGCGGGGGACGGAAACATGGTTACGCAGTATTTT
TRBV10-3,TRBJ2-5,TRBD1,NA,CAISTTLTGALQETQYF,TGTGCCATCAGTACGACACTCACAGGGGCCTTACAAGAGACCCAGTACTTC
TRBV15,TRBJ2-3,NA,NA,CATSRDPDTQYF,TGTGCCACCAGCAGAGACCCGGATACGCAGTATTTT
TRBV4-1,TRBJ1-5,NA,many,CASSQGGASINQPQHF,TGCGCCAGCAGCCAAGGGGGCGCAAGTATCAATCAGCCCCAGCATTTT
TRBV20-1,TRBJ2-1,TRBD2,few,CSARAPGLAYNEQFF,TGCAGTGCTAGAGCCCCGGGACTAGCTTACAATGAGCAGTTCTTC
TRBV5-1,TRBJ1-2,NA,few,CASSLESAAYGYTF,TGCGCCAGCAGCTTGGAATCGGCAGCCTATGGCTACACCTTC
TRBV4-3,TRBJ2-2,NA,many,CASSRRLGQAGELFF,TGCGCCAGCAGCCGGAGACTAGGTCAAGCCGGGGAGCTGTTTTTT
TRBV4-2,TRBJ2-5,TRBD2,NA,CASSQEVSSGGVETQYF,TGTGCCAGCAGCCAAGAAGTGTCTAGCGGGGGGGTGGAGACCCAGTACTTC
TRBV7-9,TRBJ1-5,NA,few,CASSLAVAGDQPQHF,TGTGCCAGCAGCTTAGCTGTGGCAGGGGATCAGCCCCAGCATTTT
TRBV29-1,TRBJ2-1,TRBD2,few,CSVARGTRVQNEQFF,TGCAGCGTCGCGCGAGGGACTAGGGTGCAGAATGAGCAGTTCTTC
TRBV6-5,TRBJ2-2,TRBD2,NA,CASSYSGTRGRGELFF,TGTGCCAGCAGTTATTCGGGGACTAGGGGAAGAGGGGAGCTGTTTTTT
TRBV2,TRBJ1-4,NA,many,CASRSQRTEKLFF,TGTGCCAGCAGAAGCCAGCGGACTGAAAAACTGTTTTTT
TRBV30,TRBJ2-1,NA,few,CAWEGGHVFLGEQFF,TGTGCCTGGGAGGGGGGTCATGTCTTTCTAGGTGAGCAGTTCTTC
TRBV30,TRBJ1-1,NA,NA,CAWSPGFWTEAFF,TGTGCCTGGAGTCCCGGGTTCTGGACTGAAGCTTTCTTT
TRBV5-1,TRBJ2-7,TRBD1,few,CASSSPEKGATHEQYF,TGCGCCAGCAGCTCCCCGGAGAAGGGGGCAACCCACGAGCAGTACTTC
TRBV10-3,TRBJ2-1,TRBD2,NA,CAISDRNLAGGIEQFF,TGTGCCATCAGTGATAGGAACCTAGCGGGAGGAATTGAGCAGTTCTTC
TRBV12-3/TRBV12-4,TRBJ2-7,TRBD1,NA,CASSPGQGSTYF,TGTGCCAGCAGCCCGGGACAGGGAAGTACATACTTC
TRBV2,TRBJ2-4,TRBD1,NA,CASNRTGGAVQYF,TGTGCCAGCAACCGGACAGGGGGCGCGGTTCAGTACTTC
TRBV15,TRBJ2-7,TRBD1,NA,CATSRDLGTGGYEQYF,TGTGCCACCAGCAGAGATCTAGGGACAGGGGGTTACGAGCAGTACTTC
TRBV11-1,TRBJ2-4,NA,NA,CASSRGSGVDLAKNIQYF,TGTGCCAGCAGCCGAGGATCAGGAGTCGATCTCGCCAAAAACATTCAGTACTTC
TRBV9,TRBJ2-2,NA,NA,CASSPFRATGELFF,TGTGCCAGCAGCCCGTTTAGGGCCACCGGGGAGCTGTTTTTT
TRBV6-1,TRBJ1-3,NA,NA,CASRSTGIHTIYF,TGTGCCAGCAGATCGACGGGGATCCACACCATATATTTT
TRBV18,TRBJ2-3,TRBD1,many,CASSPDRQRGQYF,TGTGCCAGCTCACCGGACAGGCAGAGAGGGCAGTATTTT
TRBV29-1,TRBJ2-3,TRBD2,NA,CSAALGGATDTQYF,TGCAGCGCCGCGCTCGGGGGGGCCACAGATACGCAGTATTTT
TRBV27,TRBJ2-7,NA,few,CASSLLSSYEQYF,TGTGCCAGCAGTTTGCTCAGTTCCTACGAGCAGTACTTC
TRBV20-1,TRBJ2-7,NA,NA,CSARSGSTYEQYF,TGCAGTGCACGATCGGGGAGTACGTACGAGCAGTACTTC